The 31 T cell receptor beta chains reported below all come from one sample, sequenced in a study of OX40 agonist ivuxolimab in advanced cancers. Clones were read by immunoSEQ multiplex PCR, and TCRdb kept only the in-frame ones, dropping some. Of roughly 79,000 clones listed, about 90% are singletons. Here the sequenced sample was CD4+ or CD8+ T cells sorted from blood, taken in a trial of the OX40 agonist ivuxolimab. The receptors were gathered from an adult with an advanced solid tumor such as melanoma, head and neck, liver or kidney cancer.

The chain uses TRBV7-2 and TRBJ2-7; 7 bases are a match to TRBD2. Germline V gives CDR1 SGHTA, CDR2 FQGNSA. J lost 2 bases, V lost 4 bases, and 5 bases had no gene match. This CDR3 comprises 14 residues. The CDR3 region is CASSSKRGPYEQYF. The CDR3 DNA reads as TGTGCCAGCAGCTCGAAGCGGGGCCCCTACGAGCAGTACTTC. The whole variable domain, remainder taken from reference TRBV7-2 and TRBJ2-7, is GAGVSQSPSNKVTEKGKDVELRCDPISGHTALYWYRQSLGQGLEFLIYFQGNSAPDKSGLPSDRFSAERTGGSVSTLTIQRTQQEDSAVYLCASSSKRGPYEQYFGPGTRLTVT.

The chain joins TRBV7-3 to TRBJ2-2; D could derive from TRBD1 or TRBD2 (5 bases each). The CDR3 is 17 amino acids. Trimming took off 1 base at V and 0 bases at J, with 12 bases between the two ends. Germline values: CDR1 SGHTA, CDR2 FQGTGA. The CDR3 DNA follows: TGTGCCAGCAGCTTAAGGGGGTGGATCGCGAACACCGGGGAGCTGTTTTTT. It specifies CASSLRGWIANTGELFF. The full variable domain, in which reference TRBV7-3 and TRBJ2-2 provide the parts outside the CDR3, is GAGVSQTPSNKVTEKGKYVELRCDPISGHTALYWYRQSLGQGPEFLIYFQGTGAADDSGLPNDRFFAVRPEGSVSTLKIQRTERGDSAVYLCASSLRGWIANTGELFFGEGSRLTVL.

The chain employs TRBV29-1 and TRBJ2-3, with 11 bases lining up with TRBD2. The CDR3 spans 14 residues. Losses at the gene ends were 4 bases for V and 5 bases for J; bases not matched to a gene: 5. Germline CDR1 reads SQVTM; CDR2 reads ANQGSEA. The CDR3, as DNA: TGCAGCGTTGTACTAGCGGGAGTTGTAGATACGCAGTATTTT. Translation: CSVVLAGVVDTQYF.

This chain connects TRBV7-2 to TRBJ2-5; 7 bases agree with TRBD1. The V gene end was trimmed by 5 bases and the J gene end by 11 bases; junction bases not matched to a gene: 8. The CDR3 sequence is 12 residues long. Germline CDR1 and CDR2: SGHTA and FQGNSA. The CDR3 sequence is CASSLTGKEQYF. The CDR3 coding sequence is TGTGCCAGCAGCCTGACAGGGAAAGAGCAGTACTTC.

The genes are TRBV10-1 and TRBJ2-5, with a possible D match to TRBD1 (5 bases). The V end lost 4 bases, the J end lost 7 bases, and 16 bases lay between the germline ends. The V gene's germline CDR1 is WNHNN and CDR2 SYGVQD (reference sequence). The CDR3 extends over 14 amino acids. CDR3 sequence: CASSADSLMGTQYF. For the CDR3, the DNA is TGCGCCAGCAGTGCTGACAGCCTAATGGGGACCCAGTACTTC.

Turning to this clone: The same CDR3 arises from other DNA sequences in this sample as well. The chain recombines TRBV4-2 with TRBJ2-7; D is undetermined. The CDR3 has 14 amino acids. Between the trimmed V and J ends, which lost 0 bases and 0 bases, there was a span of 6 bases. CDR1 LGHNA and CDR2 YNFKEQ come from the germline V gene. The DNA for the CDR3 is TGTGCCAGCAGCCAAGACAGGACCTCCTACGAGCAGTACTTC. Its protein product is CASSQDRTSYEQYF.

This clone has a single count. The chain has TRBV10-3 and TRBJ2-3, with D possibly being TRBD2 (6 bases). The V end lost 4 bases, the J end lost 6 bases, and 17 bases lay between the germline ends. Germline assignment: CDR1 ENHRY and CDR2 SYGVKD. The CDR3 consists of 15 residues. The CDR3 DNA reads TGTGCCATCAGTGGTAGCGGACCCGGGGTGGATACGCAGTATTTT. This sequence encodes CAISGSGPGVDTQYF.

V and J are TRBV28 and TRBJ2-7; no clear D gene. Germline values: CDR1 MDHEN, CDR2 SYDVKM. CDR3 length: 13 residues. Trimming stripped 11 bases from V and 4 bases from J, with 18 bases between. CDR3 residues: CAGRGGNEYEQYF. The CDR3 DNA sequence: TGTGCCGGTCGAGGTGGGAATGAATACGAGCAGTACTTC.

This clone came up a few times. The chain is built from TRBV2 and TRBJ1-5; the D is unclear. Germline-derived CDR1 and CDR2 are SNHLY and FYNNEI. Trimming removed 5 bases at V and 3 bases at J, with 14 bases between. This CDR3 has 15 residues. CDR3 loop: CASSNLRGLNQPQHF. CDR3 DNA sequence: TGTGCCAGCAGTAACCTGAGAGGACTCAATCAGCCCCAGCATTTT.

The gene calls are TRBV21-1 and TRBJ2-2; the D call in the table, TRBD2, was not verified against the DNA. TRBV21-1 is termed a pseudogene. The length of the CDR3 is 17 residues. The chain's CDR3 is CASILKSSRDRTGELFF. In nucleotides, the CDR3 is TGTGCCAGCATCCTAAAGTCCTCTCGGGATCGGACCGGGGAGCTGTTTTTT.

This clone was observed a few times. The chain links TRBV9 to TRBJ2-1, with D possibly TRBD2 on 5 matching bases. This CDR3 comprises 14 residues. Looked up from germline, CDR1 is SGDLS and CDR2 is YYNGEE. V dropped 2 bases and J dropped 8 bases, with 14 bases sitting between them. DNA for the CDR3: TGTGCCAGCAGCGTCGGGGTCCCTCGCGATGAGCAGTTCTTC. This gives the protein CASSVGVPRDEQFF.

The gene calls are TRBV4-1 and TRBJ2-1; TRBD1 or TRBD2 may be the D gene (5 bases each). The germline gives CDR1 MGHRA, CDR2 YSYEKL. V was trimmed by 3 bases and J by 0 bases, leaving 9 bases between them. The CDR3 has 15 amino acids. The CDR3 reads CASSQGENSYNEQFF. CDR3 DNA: TGCGCCAGCAGCCAGGGGGAGAACTCCTACAATGAGCAGTTCTTC.

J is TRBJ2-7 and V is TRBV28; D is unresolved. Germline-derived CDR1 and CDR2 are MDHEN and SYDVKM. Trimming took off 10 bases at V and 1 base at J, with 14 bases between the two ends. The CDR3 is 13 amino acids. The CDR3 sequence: CATKFSLSYEQYF. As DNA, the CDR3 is TGTGCCACCAAGTTTTCTCTTTCCTACGAGCAGTACTTC.

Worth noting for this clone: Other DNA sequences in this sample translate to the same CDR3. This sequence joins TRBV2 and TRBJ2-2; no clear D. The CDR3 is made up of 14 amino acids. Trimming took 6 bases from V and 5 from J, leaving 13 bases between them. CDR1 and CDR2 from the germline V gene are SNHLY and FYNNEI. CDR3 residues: CASSRAVQTGELFF. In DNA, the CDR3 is TGTGCCAGCAGCCGTGCGGTTCAGACCGGGGAGCTGTTTTTT. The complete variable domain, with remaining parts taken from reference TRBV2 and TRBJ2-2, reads EPEVTQTPSHQVTQMGQEVILRCVPISNHLYFYWYRQILGQKVEFLVSFYNNEISEKSEIFDDQFSVERPDGSNFTLKIRSTKLEDSAMYFCASSRAVQTGELFFGEGSRLTVL.

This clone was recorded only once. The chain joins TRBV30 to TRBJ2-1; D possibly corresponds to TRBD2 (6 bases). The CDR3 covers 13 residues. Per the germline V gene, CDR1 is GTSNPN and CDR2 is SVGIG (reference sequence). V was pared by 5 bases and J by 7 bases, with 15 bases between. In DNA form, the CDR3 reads TGTGCCTGGGCTTCGGGGGACGGGAATGAGCAGTTCTTC. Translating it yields CAWASGDGNEQFF.

The DNA for the CDR3 is TGTGCCAGCAGCTCGGGACTAGCCGATACCAATGAGCAGTTCTTC. Translation: CASSSGLADTNEQFF. The chain has TRBV7-3 and TRBJ2-1, with 9 bases that match TRBD2. In germline, CDR1 is SGHTA, CDR2 FQGTGA. The J segment lost 6 bases and the V segment lost 4 bases, leaving 7 bases of the junction unmatched. CDR3 length equals 15 residues.

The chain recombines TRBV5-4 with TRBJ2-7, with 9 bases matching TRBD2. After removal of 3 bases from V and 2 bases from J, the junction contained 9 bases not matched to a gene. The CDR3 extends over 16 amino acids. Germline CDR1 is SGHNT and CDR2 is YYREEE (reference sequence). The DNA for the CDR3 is TGTGCCAGCAGCTCTGGAGGGCTAGCGGGAACCTACGAGCAGTACTTC. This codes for CASSSGGLAGTYEQYF.

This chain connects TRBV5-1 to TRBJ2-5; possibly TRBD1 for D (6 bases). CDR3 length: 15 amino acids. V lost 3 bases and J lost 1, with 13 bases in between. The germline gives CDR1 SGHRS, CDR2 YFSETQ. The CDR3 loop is CASSSNVGGQETQYF. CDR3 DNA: TGCGCCAGCAGCTCAAACGTAGGGGGCCAAGAGACCCAGTACTTC.

CDR3 bases: TGTGCCAGCAGTTTATTGGCCCCCGGACAGGGCTACGAGCAGTACTTC. Encoded protein: CASSLLAPGQGYEQYF. The chain is built from TRBV28 and TRBJ2-7, with 8 nucleotides matching TRBD1. CDR3 size: 16 residues. CDR1 is MDHEN and CDR2 is SYDVKM in the germline V gene. The trim removed 1 base at V and 3 bases at J, leaving 8 bases unmatched.

This CDR3 is CASRSPGTGVNEQFF. CDR3 in DNA: TGTGCCAGCAGGTCTCCCGGGACAGGGGTCAATGAGCAGTTCTTC. The chain employs TRBV7-3 and TRBJ2-1; TRBD1 aligns across 10 bases. The CDR3 is made up of 15 amino acids. Per germline, CDR1 SGHTA and CDR2 FQGTGA. J gave up 6 bases and V 6 bases, and 8 bases lay outside the gene matches.

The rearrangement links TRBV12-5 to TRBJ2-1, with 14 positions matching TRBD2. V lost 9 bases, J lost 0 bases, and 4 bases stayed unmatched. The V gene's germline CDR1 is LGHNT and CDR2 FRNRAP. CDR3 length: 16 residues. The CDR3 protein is CARRLAGGNSYNEQFF. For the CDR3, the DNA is TGTGCTAGAAGACTAGCGGGAGGGAACTCCTACAATGAGCAGTTCTTC.

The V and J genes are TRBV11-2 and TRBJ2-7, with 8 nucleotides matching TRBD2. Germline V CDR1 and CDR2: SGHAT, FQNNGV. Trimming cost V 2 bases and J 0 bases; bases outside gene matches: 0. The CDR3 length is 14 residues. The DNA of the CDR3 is TGTGCCAGCAGCTTACTAGCGGGCTCCTACGAGCAGTACTTC. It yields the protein CASSLLAGSYEQYF. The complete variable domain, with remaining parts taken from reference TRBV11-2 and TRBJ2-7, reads EAGVAQSPRYKIIEKRQSVAFWCNPISGHATLYWYQQILGQGPKLLIQFQNNGVVDDSQLPKDRFSAERLKGVDSTLKIQPAKLEDSAVYLCASSLLAGSYEQYFGPGTRLTVT.

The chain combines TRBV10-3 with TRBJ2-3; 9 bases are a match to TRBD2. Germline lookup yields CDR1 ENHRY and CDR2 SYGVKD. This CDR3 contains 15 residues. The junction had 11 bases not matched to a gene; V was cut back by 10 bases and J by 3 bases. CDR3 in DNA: TGTGCCACCGGAACGGGACTAGCCCAAACAGATACGCAGTATTTT. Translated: CATGTGLAQTDTQYF.

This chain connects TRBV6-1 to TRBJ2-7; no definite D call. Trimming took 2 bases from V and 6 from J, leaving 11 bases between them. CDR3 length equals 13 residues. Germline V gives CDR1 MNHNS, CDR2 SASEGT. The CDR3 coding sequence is TGTGCCAGCAGTGAACCCTCCCTCTTCGAGCAGTACTTC. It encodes CASSEPSLFEQYF.

The DNA of the CDR3 is TGTGCCAGCAGCTCAAACGGCGGGCGGAACACCGGGGAGCTGTTTTTT. Amino acid sequence: CASSSNGGRNTGELFF. This sequence joins TRBV7-3 and TRBJ2-2; tentative D call: TRBD2 (5 bases). Germline lookup yields CDR1 SGHTA and CDR2 FQGTGA. V lost 4 bases and J 1 base, leaving 13 bases between the germline ends. This CDR3 has 16 residues.

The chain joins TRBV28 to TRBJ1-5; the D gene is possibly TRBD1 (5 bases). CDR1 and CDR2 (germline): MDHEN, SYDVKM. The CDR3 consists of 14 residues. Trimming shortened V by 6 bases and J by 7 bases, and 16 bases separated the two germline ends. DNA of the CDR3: TGTGCCAGCAGGGACCAGGGACTTGGGCAGCCCCAGCATTTT. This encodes CASRDQGLGQPQHF.

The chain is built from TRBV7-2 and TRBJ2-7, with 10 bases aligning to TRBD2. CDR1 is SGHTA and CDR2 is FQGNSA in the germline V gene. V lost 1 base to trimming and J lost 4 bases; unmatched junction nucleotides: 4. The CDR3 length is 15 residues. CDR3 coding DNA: TGTGCCAGCAGCTTAGGAGCGGGAGGGGTGTACGAGCAGTACTTC. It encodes CASSLGAGGVYEQYF.

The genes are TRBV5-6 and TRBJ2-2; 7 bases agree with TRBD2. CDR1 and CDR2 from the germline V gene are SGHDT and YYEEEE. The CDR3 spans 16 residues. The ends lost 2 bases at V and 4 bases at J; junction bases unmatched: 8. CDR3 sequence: CASSLNGRFGTGELFF. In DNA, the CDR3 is TGTGCCAGCAGCTTAAACGGGAGGTTTGGCACCGGGGAGCTGTTTTTT.

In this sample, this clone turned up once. The CDR3 is CASIPGTTPRGAQHF. The CDR3 bases are TGTGCCAGTATTCCCGGGACAACCCCCCGCGGGGCCCAGCATTTT. The chain carries TRBV19 and TRBJ1-5; D perhaps matches TRBD1 (6 bases). V lost 7 bases to trimming and J lost 11 bases, with 24 bases between them. Germline V gives CDR1 LNHDA, CDR2 SQIVND (reference sequence). The CDR3 runs to 15 residues.

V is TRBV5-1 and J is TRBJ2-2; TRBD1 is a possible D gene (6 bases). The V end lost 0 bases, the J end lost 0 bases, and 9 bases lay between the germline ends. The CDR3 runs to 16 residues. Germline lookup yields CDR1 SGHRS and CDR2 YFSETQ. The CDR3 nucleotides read TGCGCCAGCAGCTTGGACGCAGGGGCGAACACCGGGGAGCTGTTTTTT. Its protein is CASSLDAGANTGELFF.

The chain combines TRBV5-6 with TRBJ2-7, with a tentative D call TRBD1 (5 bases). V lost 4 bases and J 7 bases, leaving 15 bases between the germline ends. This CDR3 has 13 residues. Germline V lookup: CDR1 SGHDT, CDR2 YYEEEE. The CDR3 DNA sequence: TGTGCCAGCAGCACGTATGGGGCACGGGAGCAGTACTTC. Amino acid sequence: CASSTYGAREQYF.